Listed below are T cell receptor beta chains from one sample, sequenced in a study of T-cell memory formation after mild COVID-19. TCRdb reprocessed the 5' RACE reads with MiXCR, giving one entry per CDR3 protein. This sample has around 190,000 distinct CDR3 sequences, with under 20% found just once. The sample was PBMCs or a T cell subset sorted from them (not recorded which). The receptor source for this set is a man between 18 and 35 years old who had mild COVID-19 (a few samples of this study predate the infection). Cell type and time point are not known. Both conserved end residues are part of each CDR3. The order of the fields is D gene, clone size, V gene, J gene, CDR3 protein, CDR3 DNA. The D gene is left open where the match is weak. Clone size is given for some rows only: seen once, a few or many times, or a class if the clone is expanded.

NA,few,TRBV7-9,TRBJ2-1,CASTLGKSPNEQFF,TGTGCCAGCACCCTAGGGAAGAGCCCGAATGAGCAGTTCTTC
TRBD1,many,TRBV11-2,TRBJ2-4,CASSGQGWDIQYF,TGTGCCAGCAGCGGACAGGGGTGGGACATTCAGTACTTC
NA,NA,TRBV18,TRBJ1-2,CASSPLPAETGYTF,TGTGCCAGCTCACCATTACCTGCGGAAACTGGCTACACCTTC
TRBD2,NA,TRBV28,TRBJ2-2,CASQRGLANTGELFF,TGTGCTTCTCAGCGGGGACTAGCGAACACCGGGGAGCTGTTTTTT
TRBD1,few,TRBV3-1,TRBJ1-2,CASSLQTTGVHGYTF,TGTGCCAGCAGCCTCCAGACGACAGGGGTTCATGGCTACACCTTC
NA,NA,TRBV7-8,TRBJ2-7,CASSYGEAGEQYF,TGTGCCAGCAGCTATGGGGAGGCAGGCGAGCAGTACTTC
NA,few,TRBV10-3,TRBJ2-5,CAISESGTKETQYF,TGTGCCATCAGTGAGTCGGGGACAAAAGAGACCCAGTACTTC
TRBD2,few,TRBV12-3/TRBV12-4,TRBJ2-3,CASSLLAGGSDTQYF,TGTGCCAGCAGCTTACTAGCGGGGGGGTCCGATACGCAGTATTTT
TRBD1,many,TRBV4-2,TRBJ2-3,CASSQAFWAGGSTDTQYF,TGTGCCAGCAGCCAAGCTTTTTGGGCAGGGGGTAGCACAGATACGCAGTATTTT
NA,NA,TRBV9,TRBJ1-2,CASSLEPANYGYTF,TGTGCCAGCAGCCTTGAGCCAGCTAACTATGGCTACACCTTC
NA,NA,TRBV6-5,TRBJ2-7,CASSYSRGYEQNF,TGTGCCAGCAGTTACTCCCGGGGCTACGAGCAGAACTTC
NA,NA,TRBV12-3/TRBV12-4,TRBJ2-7,CASRGSPYEQYF,TGTGCCTCGAGAGGGTCCCCCTACGAGCAGTACTTC
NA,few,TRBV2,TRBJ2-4,CASSDGTLRGDIQYF,TGTGCCAGCAGTGATGGGACACTACGCGGGGACATTCAGTACTTC
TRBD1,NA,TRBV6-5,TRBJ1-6,CASRIDRDDWGNSPLHF,TGTGCCAGCAGAATCGACAGGGACGATTGGGGTAATTCACCCCTCCACTTT
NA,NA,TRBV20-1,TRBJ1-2,CSGPDSYYGYTF,TGCAGTGGTCCGGACAGCTACTATGGCTACACCTTC
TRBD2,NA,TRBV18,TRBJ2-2,CASSPLAGDTGELFF,TGTGCCAGCTCACCCCTAGCGGGGGACACCGGGGAGCTGTTTTTT
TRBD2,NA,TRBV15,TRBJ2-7,CATSRELAGGGEQYF,TGTGCCACCAGCAGAGAACTAGCGGGGGGTGGCGAGCAGTACTTC
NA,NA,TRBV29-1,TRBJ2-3,CSAAGITTDTQYF,TGCAGCGCTGCAGGCATTACCACAGATACGCAGTATTTT
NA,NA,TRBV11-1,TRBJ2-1,CASSSRSGARNEQFF,TGTGCCAGCAGCTCCCGGTCGGGTGCCCGCAATGAGCAGTTCTTC
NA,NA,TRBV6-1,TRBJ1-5,CASSEENNQPQHF,TGTGCCAGCAGTGAGGAGAACAATCAGCCCCAGCATTTT
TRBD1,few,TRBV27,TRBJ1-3,CASQGALGNTIYF,TGTGCCAGCCAGGGGGCGCTTGGAAACACCATATATTTT